These 8 T cell receptor beta chains were sequenced from one sample in a study of human T cells and chemical hapten exposure. Time point defined: healthy volunteer bleed at 2 weeks. The total RNA was obtained from whole blood that was not fractionated. MiXCR, run by TCRdb on the RACE reads, gives a single entry per CDR3 protein. The sample carries some 120,000 distinct CDR3 sequences, 9% to 10% recorded once. The sample was whole blood. Every receptor here comes from a male donor in good health. Some clones in this sample may be carry-over from other donors' samples.

The rearrangement joins TRBV20-1 to TRBJ1-1; TRBD1 matches at 7 bases. The CDR3 has 14 amino acids. Per the germline V gene, CDR1 is DFQATT and CDR2 is SNEGSKA (reference sequence). Unmatched junction bases numbered 5, after V lost 0 bases and J lost 4 bases. In nucleotides, the CDR3 is TGCAGTGCTAGAGATTCGCAGGGGGGCACTGAAGCTTTCTTT. Encoded protein: CSARDSQGGTEAFF.

The sample holds a few counts of this clonotype. This chain connects TRBV29-1 to TRBJ2-7, with 7 nucleotides matching TRBD1. Germline CDR1 reads SQVTM; CDR2 reads ANQGSEA. This CDR3 is 13 amino acids long. The J segment lost 5 bases and the V segment lost 6 bases, leaving 10 bases of the junction unmatched. This CDR3 reads CSVQTGSKDEQYF. For the CDR3, the DNA is TGCAGCGTCCAGACAGGGTCTAAGGACGAGCAGTACTTC.

This clonotype showed up many times. The CDR3 coding sequence is TGTGCCAGTACCCTATCGGGCAGTCCCAGACAGCCCCAGCATTTT. Its protein product is CASTLSGSPRQPQHF. The chain couples TRBV19 to TRBJ1-5; D gene unclear. Germline lookup yields CDR1 LNHDA and CDR2 SQIVND (reference sequence). This CDR3 contains 15 residues. Trimming removed 7 bases from V and 7 bases from J, with 20 bases in between.

This clonotype was observed many times. V gene TRBV24-1 combines with J gene TRBJ1-2; 8 positions agree with TRBD1. The length of the CDR3 is 16 residues. The V gene's germline CDR1 is KGHDR and CDR2 SFDVKD. V gave up 4 bases and J gave up 6 bases; unmatched junction bases: 12. The CDR3 DNA sequence: TGTGCCACCAGTGAGTGGACAGGGCCCCCTAAAGATGGCTACACCTTC. Translating it yields CATSEWTGPPKDGYTF.

A few counts support this clonotype. V is TRBV7-9 and J is TRBJ1-6; possibly TRBD1 for D (6 bases). Germline V gives CDR1 SEHNR, CDR2 FQNEAQ (reference sequence). The V end lost 1 base, the J end lost 9 bases, and 19 bases lay between the germline ends. The CDR3 length is 17 residues. CDR3 loop: CASSLGDTGGLTSPLHF. CDR3 DNA: TGTGCCAGCAGCTTAGGGGACACCGGAGGCCTTACTTCACCCCTCCACTTT. The full variable domain, its missing parts supplied by reference TRBV7-9 and TRBJ1-6, is DTGVSQNPRHKITKRGQNVTFRCDPISEHNRLYWYRQTLGQGPEFLTYFQNEAQLEKSRLLSDRFSAERPKGSFSTLEIQRTEQGDSAMYLCASSLGDTGGLTSPLHFGNGTRLTVT.

The CDR3 loop is CASSLSGTEAKYEQYF. As DNA, the CDR3 is TGCGCCAGCAGCCTCTCCGGGACGGAGGCCAAGTACGAGCAGTACTTC. The V and J genes are TRBV4-1 and TRBJ2-7; D tentatively fits TRBD1 or TRBD2 (5 bases each). This CDR3 has 16 residues. CDR1 and CDR2 from the germline V gene are MGHRA and YSYEKL. V lost 4 bases and J lost 4, with 20 bases in between.

The chain employs TRBV20-1 and TRBJ1-6; D might be TRBD1 (6 bases). Between the trimmed V and J ends, which lost 0 bases and 2 bases, there was a span of 14 bases. The CDR3 has 17 amino acids. CDR1 and CDR2 from the germline V gene are DFQATT and SNEGSKA (reference sequence). The CDR3 DNA is TGCAGTGCTAGAGATCGGGGCAGGGGCGCCTATAATTCACCCCTCCACTTT. Translated, it gives CSARDRGRGAYNSPLHF.

This chain connects TRBV6-1 to TRBJ1-5; D unclear. Trimming took 11 bases from V and 4 from J, leaving 9 bases between them. CDR3 length: 11 residues. Germline CDR1 reads MNHNS; CDR2 reads SASEGT. CDR3 protein: CACMENQPQHF. The DNA of the CDR3 is TGTGCCTGCATGGAGAATCAGCCCCAGCATTTT.